This entry lists 3 T cell receptor beta chains sequenced from one sample in a study of T cell responses to AZD1222 COVID-19 vaccine. Clones were sequenced by immunoSEQ multiplex PCR, and TCRdb holds only the in-frame ones, with some missing. The profile shows 140,000 to 150,000 clones, 70% to 90% of them singletons. The source material was peripheral blood, sampled on day 0 of AZD1222 vaccination. The receptors derive from an adult in good health.

CDR3 DNA: TGTGCCTGGAGTACCCGGGAGACCCAGTACTTC. This translates into CAWSTRETQYF. This chain joins TRBV30 and TRBJ2-5; unclear D gene. The CDR3 runs 11 residues. V lost 2 bases and J lost 5, with 6 bases in between. Germline V gives CDR1 GTSNPN, CDR2 SVGIG (reference sequence).

This chain joins TRBV15 and TRBJ2-7; D not certain. The germline CDR1 and CDR2 sequences are LNHNV and YYDKDF (reference sequence). This CDR3 region has 12 residues. V was trimmed by 0 bases and J by 4 bases, leaving 4 bases between them. CDR3 DNA sequence: TGTGCCACCAGCAGAGATAGGTACGAGCAGTACTTC. Protein product: CATSRDRYEQYF.

The chain carries TRBV11-3 and TRBJ1-2; 12 positions match TRBD1. The ends lost 2 bases at V and 2 bases at J; junction bases unmatched: 9. Germline-derived CDR1 and CDR2 are SGHNT and YENEEA. This CDR3 is 18 amino acids long. CDR3: CASSLLRPGTGGNYGYTF. CDR3 nucleotides: TGTGCCAGCAGCTTACTACGGCCAGGGACAGGGGGCAACTATGGCTACACCTTC.